This T cell receptor (beta chain) was captured in a study of cytomegalovirus exposure and HLA in healthy donors (dated by TCRdb to the late 2010s). Notes on the research overall: An earlier analysis of under 600 of the donors reported roughly 270 Gb of sequence data and around 110 million unique TCR beta sequences from 150 million to 200 million T cells. Donor age, sex, ethnicity and CMV serostatus were compiled together with the repertoire data. Class I and class II HLA loci were covered by the typing at four-digit resolution. In addition to the first cohort of hundreds of subjects, a separate validation cohort of 120 different subjects was used. Among around 400 genotyped donors of the cohort, an average of around 240,000 unique TCR beta nucleotide sequences was sequenced per donor, of which about 18% were non-productive. The study was designed to test whether signatures of past pathogen exposure could be identified by cataloging public T cell receptors. Because of strong linkage in the cohort, roughly five DR-DQ haplotypes were treated as single units for association and clustering. To predict cytomegalovirus infection status, the study combined high-throughput TCR immunosequencing, statistical association of individual TCRs with disease status, and machine learning. Every repertoire in the discovery cohort had been generated on one and the same sequencing platform. The study profiled the T cell repertoires of fewer than 850 subjects by immunosequencing and related them to cytomegalovirus serostatus. An earlier analysis of about 620 of the donors applied high-throughput TCR beta sequencing to assess whether each TCR beta V gene segment acted as functional or pseudogenic. Of the roughly 400 genotyped donors, 75% to 85% were placed in the genetic ancestry cluster associated with self-reported Caucasian donors. An early release that covered roughly 600 HLA-typed donors contained approximately 300 gigabases of sequencing data and 75 million to 100 million unique TCR sequences. A later analysis re-analyzed previously published TCR beta repertoires from 600 to 850 donors and added high-resolution HLA genotyping to study TCR occurrence patterns. In the later analysis, no new phenotypic data were used to find candidate immune exposures; instead, reliance was placed on TCR beta sequences and their occurrence across donors. Genome-wide SNP genotypes for about 65% of the 666 donors were used in a later genetic analysis, which treated that subset as a discovery cohort. Typing coverage varied by locus: about 620-630 donors for A, B, C, DRB1 and DQB1; around 560 for DQA1; 606 for DPA1; some 470 for DPB1. Paper-wide results and their limitations: Compared with the approximately 720-donor mean, donors in an Asian-associated ancestry cluster had fewer N-insertions in productive TCRs, according to a later genetic analysis. The sequencing pipeline was judged likely to have produced a cluster of highly shared sequence variants as a technical artifact. Correlated functional status among segregating V segments might be attributable to linkage disequilibrium, but an unknown experimental factor could not be ruled out. CMV serostatus was the only immune exposure information available for the cohort. Broadly in line with IMGT annotations, most TCR beta V segments showed up in productive rearrangements about 87% or about 30% of the time in an earlier analysis of 450 to 600 of the donors. A later genetic analysis associated a missense DCLRE1C variant with V-gene and J-gene trimming of TCR beta chains, and an independent cohort replicated the association. According to a later analysis, TCR association rates differed among HLA loci, with DRB1 alleles showing the most associated TCRs and HLA-C alleles showing the fewest. At a false discovery rate of 0.05, a later analysis linked about 16,000 TCR beta sequences to specific HLA alleles. A total of some 180 TCR beta chains were listed by the study as associated with cytomegalovirus. Because HLA typing was missing for some donors at each locus, association tests included only the typed subset. Strong co-occurrence of HLA alleles, especially DR and DQ, made assigning TCR associations to individual alleles difficult. According to a later analysis, parvovirus B19, influenza, CMV and Epstein-Barr virus appeared linked to several top co-occurrence clusters. Roughly uniform sequencing depth across donors was assumed in presence/absence analyses, although this assumption may not hold. Because counts were too low, seventeen rarely observed V segments, including chromosome 9 orphons, were left out of the earlier analysis of 587 of the donors. In both the original and validation cohorts, the classifier was reported to diagnose cytomegalovirus status with high specificity and sensitivity. Most CMV-associated TCR beta chains appeared to be HLA-restricted in a later analysis, and the HLA associations seemed to be driven largely by CMV exposure. A further reported finding was that TCR beta sequences accurately predicted the HLA-A and HLA-B alleles for most subjects in the first cohort. Some IMGT-functional V segments, including TRBV6-2 and TRBV6-3, could not be told apart with the 87-base-pair reads, so those segments were excluded. A later analysis found that HLA-associated TCR beta chains were more clonally expanded and had lower generation probabilities than equally common non-associated chains. The authors suggested that the approach could potentially be generalized to other disease states and immunological phenotypes. In vitro tests confirmed that a few of the cytomegalovirus-associated TCR beta chains recognize cytomegalovirus antigens. Across donors, most TCR sequences were observed very rarely, whereas some public TCRs were present in many individuals. The cohort was sequenced for TCR beta chains only, and without alpha or paired-chain data the features that could be detected were limited.

Receptors were amplified or captured by the immunoSEQ multiplex PCR assay. For the multiplex PCR, a mixture combining 60 forward primers for TCR Vbeta segments and 13 reverse primers for TCR Jbeta segments was used. The CDR3 region of rearranged TCR beta genes was amplified from genomic DNA with a multiplex PCR assay. The Illumina HiSeq System was used to sequence the amplified TCR beta libraries as 87-base-pair reads. The authors' analysis ran thus. Across the 500 to 700 repertoires, a later analysis counted tens of millions of unique TCR beta chains, roughly 11 million of which were shared by at least two donors. Raw reads were error-corrected and collapsed into unique sequences with a nearest-neighbor algorithm that merged closely related sequences to remove PCR and sequencing errors. Alignment of CDR3 sequences to IMGT reference sequences was used to assign V, D and J gene segments. For a sequence to be retained, a match of at least six nucleotides was required to both a V gene segment and a J gene segment. Rearrangements were classified as productive when the CDR3 lacked stop codons and remained in frame with V and J, and all other rearrangements were classified as non-productive. Following IMGT convention, CDR3 was defined as the stretch from the second conserved V-encoded cysteine up to the conserved J-encoded phenylalanine. Sequences without an unambiguous match to a single V gene segment were excluded from the earlier analysis of approximately 600 of the donors. An earlier analysis of several hundred of the donors classified V segments as functional when productive rearrangements were above 56.7% and as segregating when the standard deviation between donors was above 5%. A statistical classification framework was built for diagnosing cytomegalovirus status from the catalog of TCR beta chain sequences. V and J gene assignment, in a later analysis, came from comparing TCR nucleotide sequences with IMGT/GENE-DB human TR gene sequences. Using the TCRdist pipeline, a later analysis assigned CDR3 sequences along with most-parsimonious VDJ recombination scenarios. In a later analysis, each TCR beta chain was defined by its CDR3 amino acid sequence together with its V-gene family, and reads lacking a unique V-gene family were excluded. A later analysis removed several hundred highly shared, low-generation-probability nucleotide sequences to deal with suspected cross-contamination and a sequencing artifact. In a later analysis, a clonal expansion index for each public chain was calculated from normalized within-repertoire ranks of inferred template counts. Generation probabilities in a later analysis came from a VDJ recombination model fitted to out-of-frame rearrangements, and those results were checked against IGoR. In a later analysis, TCR-TCR, TCR-HLA and TCR-CMV co-occurrence was scored with hypergeometric tests, and a repertoire-size bias correction was applied to TCR pairs. False discovery rates were estimated in a later analysis by permuting HLA or CMV assignments 20 times. In a later analysis, co-occurring TCRs were grouped using DBSCAN, and TCRdist sequence similarity was added for clustering within HLA-allele-positive subsets. Co-occurrence clustering excluded repertoires with fewer than 30,000 or more than 120,000 public chains, plus five with anomalous nucleotide sharing. Entries here come from immuneACCESS through TCRdb and include only in-frame sequences with V and J called. Some clones fail to appear in such tables; in the studies checked, an unresolved V gene covers under half of the shortfall, and the cause of the remainder is unknown. V and J calls and clone size are copied from that table; D and trimming were computed from the DNA. This sample is represented by approximately 130,000 clones; about four fifths of them were singletons. In total, the top ten clones hold around 1.3% of the sample.

For CDR1 and CDR2, the germline V gene lists SNHLY and FYNNEI. The CDR3 goes from the cysteine to the phenylalanine over 14 residues. Of the read, only the CDR3 DNA is kept; its 42 bases are in frame from base 1. A distance of 21 bases separates the germline ends of V and J, which lose 8 bases and 8 bases respectively. With respect to this clone: Its antigen has not been determined. No much larger clonotype is one base removed from it; base qualities were not supplied.

The cohort consisted of 666 healthy bone marrow donors. At the time of sampling, all cohort members were nominally healthy, though unrecorded immune exposures were likely present. The donor tested CMV seronegative and was one of the 352 seronegative cohort members. Every donor gave a peripheral blood sample, and the peripheral blood mononuclear cells from that sample were used for TCR beta sequencing. Genomic DNA extraction from the blood cell samples was performed with the Qiagen DNeasy Blood Extraction Kit. The rearrangement combines TRBV2 with TRBJ1-2, with no confident D gene call. Sample: PBMCs. The sequence was obtained from a woman in her thirties or forties in good health and CMV-seronegative. The CDR3: CASSRRTDQRGYTF. The sequence in DNA is TGTGCCAGCTCTCGGAGGACGGATCAACGGGGCTACACCTTC.